This passage covers 24 T cell receptor beta chains from one sample sequenced in a study of blood T cell repertoires in COVID-19. The data were produced by immunoSEQ multiplex PCR, yet TCRdb's version contains in-frame clones alone and is incomplete. The sample carries approximately 65,000 clones, roughly 70% recorded once. Sequencing used PBMCs or T cells enriched from blood (not recorded which). These receptors came from an older woman who had been exposed to COVID-19.

CDR3 bases: TGCAGTGCTAGGGGGAGCGGGGGCTACACCTTC. It specifies CSARGSGGYTF. The chain employs TRBV20-1 and TRBJ1-2; D remains ambiguous. Per germline, CDR1 DFQATT and CDR2 SNEGSKA (reference sequence). The CDR3 extends over 11 amino acids. The V gene lost 3 bases and the J gene lost 8 bases, with 10 bases spanning the gap.

For the CDR3, the DNA is TGTGCCAGCAGCCGAACAGGGAAAGGGTCCTACGAGCAGTACTTC. It translates to CASSRTGKGSYEQYF. V gene TRBV5-5 combines with J gene TRBJ2-7, with D tentatively TRBD1 (6 bases). This CDR3 has 15 residues. Deletions cut 4 bases from V and 1 base from J, with 15 bases between. Per the germline V gene, CDR1 is SGHKS and CDR2 is YYEKEE (reference sequence).

This clone came up many times. The CDR3 coding sequence is TGTGCCAGCAGCTTTACTAGCGGGACTCTGAATGAGCAGTTCTTC. Protein product: CASSFTSGTLNEQFF. V usage is TRBV7-2 and J usage is TRBJ2-1; 10 bases fit TRBD2. CDR3 size: 15 residues. Germline V gives CDR1 SGHTA, CDR2 FQGNSA. J was trimmed by 7 bases and V by 3 bases; bases with no gene match: 6.

This rearrangement joins TRBV30 to TRBJ2-7; 8 nucleotides match TRBD1. The V gene's germline CDR1 is GTSNPN and CDR2 SVGIG (reference sequence). The ends lost 5 bases at V and 3 bases at J; junction bases unmatched: 3. The CDR3 runs to 12 residues. The CDR3 DNA reads as TGTGCCTGGGAACAGGGGGGCTACGAGCAGTACTTC. It yields the protein CAWEQGGYEQYF.

A few counts support this clone. The V and J genes are TRBV5-4 and TRBJ2-2; a possible D gene is TRBD1 (6 bases). The CDR3 extends over 15 amino acids. V dropped 4 bases and J dropped 7 bases, with 17 bases sitting between them. CDR1 and CDR2 from the germline V gene are SGHNT and YYREEE (reference sequence). CDR3 bases: TGTGCCAGCAGCCTGAACAGGGATCAGGTCGGGGAGCTGTTTTTT. This translates into CASSLNRDQVGELFF.

The rearrangement joins TRBV28 to TRBJ2-3, with D possibly matching TRBD1 (8 bases). Germline V gives CDR1 MDHEN, CDR2 SYDVKM. V was trimmed by 5 bases and J by 0 bases, leaving 12 bases between them. The CDR3 has 15 residues. The CDR3 DNA sequence: TGTGCCAGCAGTACAGGGGGGGCTAGCACAGATACGCAGTATTTT. This encodes CASSTGGASTDTQYF. Supplemented by reference TRBV28 and TRBJ2-3, the full variable domain reads DVKVTQSSRYLVKRTGEKVFLECVQDMDHENMFWYRQDPGLGLRLIYFSYDVKMKEKGDIPEGYSVSREKKERFSLILESASTNQTSMYLCASSTGGASTDTQYFGPGTRLTVL.

The chain has TRBV30 and TRBJ2-5, with TRBD1 as a possible D gene (5 bases). V was clipped by 2 bases and J by 5 bases, with 12 bases between them. CDR1 and CDR2 (germline): GTSNPN, SVGIG (reference sequence). CDR3 length: 13 amino acids. CDR3 coding DNA: TGTGCCTGGAGTCAGGGCCATAGGGAGACCCAGTACTTC. Its protein is CAWSQGHRETQYF.

This clone was detected only a few times. The CDR3 sequence is CASSLATVSYNSPLHF. CDR3 coding DNA: TGTGCCAGCAGTTTGGCAACAGTCTCCTATAATTCACCCCTCCACTTT. The chain is built from TRBV28 and TRBJ1-6; D gene ambiguous. The V and J ends lost 3 bases and 0 bases respectively, with 9 bases between them. Germline CDR1 MDHEN, CDR2 SYDVKM. The CDR3 totals 16 residues.

A single count supports this clone. The chain joins TRBV12-3 or TRBV12-4 to TRBJ1-1; the D is unclear. The ends were cut back, 4 bases at V and 3 bases at J, with 3 bases in the middle. This CDR3 comprises 11 residues. This chain's CDR3 is CASSSYTEAFF. Written as DNA, the CDR3 is TGTGCCAGCAGTTCCTACACTGAAGCTTTCTTT.

The V call is TRBV10-3, the J call TRBJ1-5, with D hard to call. The length of the CDR3 is 14 residues. Germline assignment: CDR1 ENHRY and CDR2 SYGVKD. V lost 0 bases and J lost 7, with 10 bases in between. For the CDR3, the DNA is TGTGCCATCAGTGAGTCTGTACGGGAGCAGCCCCAGCATTTT. Its protein is CAISESVREQPQHF.

A few counts support this clone. For the CDR3, the DNA is TGCGCCAGCAGCTTGGACACACGACAAGAGACCCAGTACTTC. Translation: CASSLDTRQETQYF. The V and J genes are TRBV5-1 and TRBJ2-5; D is unresolved. The ends were cut back, 0 bases at V and 2 bases at J, with 8 bases in the middle. The CDR3 has 14 residues. Germline V gives CDR1 SGHRS, CDR2 YFSETQ. Full variable domain (outside the CDR3, taken from reference TRBV5-1 and TRBJ2-5): KAGVTQTPRYLIKTRGQQVTLSCSPISGHRSVSWYQQTPGQGLQFLFEYFSETQRNKGNFPGRFSGRQFSNSRSEMNVSTLELGDSALYLCASSLDTRQETQYFGPGTRLLVL.

This clone was seen more than once but under ten times. The V gene is TRBV25-1, the J gene TRBJ1-5, with D maybe TRBD1 (5 bases). From germline, CDR1 is MGHDK and CDR2 SYGVNS. The V end lost 4 bases, the J end lost 6 bases, and 16 bases lay between the germline ends. The CDR3 runs 15 residues. This CDR3 reads CASSGPGGGFQPQHF. CDR3 in DNA: TGTGCCAGCAGTGGGCCCGGGGGGGGATTTCAGCCCCAGCATTTT.

The rearrangement uses TRBV7-6 and TRBJ2-3; 11 bases are a match to TRBD1. The length of the CDR3 is 16 residues. Germline V CDR1 and CDR2: SGHVS, FNYEAQ. The V gene end was trimmed by 5 bases and the J gene end by 0 bases; junction bases not matched to a gene: 4. The CDR3 loop reads CASSAGQGGSTDTQYF. As DNA, the CDR3 is TGTGCCAGCAGCGCGGGACAGGGGGGAAGCACAGATACGCAGTATTTT.

The chain employs TRBV6-6 and TRBJ2-1; 8 positions agree with TRBD2. CDR3 length: 16 amino acids. Germline V gives CDR1 MNHNY, CDR2 SVGAGI (reference sequence). The trim removed 4 bases at V and 4 bases at J, leaving 9 bases unmatched. CDR3 in amino acids: CASSSLAGRGYNEQFF. CDR3 nucleotides: TGTGCCAGCAGTTCATTAGCGGGAAGGGGATACAATGAGCAGTTCTTC.

V gene TRBV4-3 combines with J gene TRBJ2-5; 7 bases are a match to TRBD1. The CDR3 totals 15 residues. Germline CDR1 reads LGHNA; CDR2 reads YSLEER. The V segment lost 4 bases and the J segment 1 base; nucleotides outside the gene matches: 6. In nucleotides, the CDR3 is TGCGCCAGCAGCCTCAACAGGGGCGCCCAAGAGACCCAGTACTTC. This translates into CASSLNRGAQETQYF.

This chain connects TRBV12-3 or TRBV12-4 to TRBJ2-3; 7 positions match TRBD1. The CDR3 is made up of 12 amino acids. The V and J ends lost 6 bases and 6 bases, in that order; junction bases with no gene match: 3. The CDR3: CASRSDRDTQYF. The CDR3 nucleotides read TGTGCCAGCAGGTCGGACAGGGATACGCAGTATTTT.

The chain carries TRBV11-2 and TRBJ2-3, with 8 nucleotides matching TRBD2. CDR1 is SGHAT and CDR2 is FQNNGV in the germline V gene. The length of the CDR3 is 16 residues. J was trimmed by 6 bases and V by 0 bases; bases with no gene match: 8. Here the CDR3 reads CASSLEGSGRGDTQYF. In DNA form, the CDR3 reads TGTGCCAGCAGCTTAGAAGGGAGCGGGAGAGGGGATACGCAGTATTTT.

The V gene is TRBV5-4, the J gene TRBJ2-1, with TRBD2 as a possible D gene (5 bases). Looked up from germline, CDR1 is SGHNT and CDR2 is YYREEE (reference sequence). Trimming stripped 1 base from V and 6 bases from J, with 11 bases between. CDR3 length equals 14 residues. CDR3 nucleotide sequence: TGTGCCAGCAGCTTGTGGGCGGACTCCAATGAGCAGTTCTTC. Its protein product is CASSLWADSNEQFF.

V and J are TRBV5-1 and TRBJ1-1; 8 nucleotides line up with TRBD1. CDR1 and CDR2 (germline): SGHRS, YFSETQ. CDR3 length: 14 residues. The ends lost 4 bases at V and 4 bases at J; junction bases unmatched: 6. The CDR3 loop is CASSHRTGSTEAFF. As DNA, the CDR3 is TGCGCCAGCAGCCACAGGACAGGGAGCACTGAAGCTTTCTTT.

The V call is TRBV30, the J call TRBJ1-1; TRBD1 aligns across 7 bases. The CDR3 extends over 14 amino acids. The V and J ends lost 3 bases and 11 bases, in that order; junction bases with no gene match: 15. CDR1 GTSNPN and CDR2 SVGIG come from the germline V gene (reference sequence). CDR3 region: CAWRGLGGMNWAFF. The CDR3 DNA reads TGTGCCTGGAGGGGGTTAGGGGGCATGAACTGGGCTTTCTTT.

This clone was seen a handful of times. The rearrangement joins TRBV28 to TRBJ2-5, with 8 nucleotides matching TRBD2. The J segment lost 1 base and the V segment lost 1 base, leaving 5 bases of the junction unmatched. Germline V gene data show CDR1 as MDHEN and CDR2 as SYDVKM. The CDR3 extends over 16 amino acids. CDR3 protein: CASSLSGGGSQETQYF. The CDR3 DNA is TGTGCCAGCAGTTTATCGGGCGGGGGGTCCCAAGAGACCCAGTACTTC.

The chain links TRBV10-3 to TRBJ1-1; maybe TRBD1 (5 bases). Between the trimmed V and J ends, which lost 0 bases and 5 bases, there was a span of 13 bases. Germline CDR1 and CDR2: ENHRY and SYGVKD. CDR3 length: 15 residues. CDR3 in DNA: TGTGCCATCAGTGAGTCTTGGGGGGAGGAGACTGAAGCTTTCTTT. Translating it yields CAISESWGEETEAFF.

The chain links TRBV12-3 or TRBV12-4 to TRBJ2-7; TRBD2 matches 8 bases. The CDR3 consists of 12 residues. V shed 8 bases, J shed 13 bases, and the junction held 13 bases outside the gene matches. CDR3 protein: CASASGTRAPYF. CDR3 DNA sequence: TGTGCCAGCGCCTCCGGGACTAGGGCCCCATACTTC.

The chain recombines TRBV2 with TRBJ2-1, with D possibly matching TRBD2 (5 bases). V was trimmed by 2 bases and J by 3 bases, leaving 8 bases between them. This CDR3 comprises 14 residues. From germline, CDR1 is SNHLY and CDR2 FYNNEI. CDR3 coding DNA: TGTGCCAGCAGTGAACCTAGCAGCTACAATGAGCAGTTCTTC. It is translated as CASSEPSSYNEQFF.